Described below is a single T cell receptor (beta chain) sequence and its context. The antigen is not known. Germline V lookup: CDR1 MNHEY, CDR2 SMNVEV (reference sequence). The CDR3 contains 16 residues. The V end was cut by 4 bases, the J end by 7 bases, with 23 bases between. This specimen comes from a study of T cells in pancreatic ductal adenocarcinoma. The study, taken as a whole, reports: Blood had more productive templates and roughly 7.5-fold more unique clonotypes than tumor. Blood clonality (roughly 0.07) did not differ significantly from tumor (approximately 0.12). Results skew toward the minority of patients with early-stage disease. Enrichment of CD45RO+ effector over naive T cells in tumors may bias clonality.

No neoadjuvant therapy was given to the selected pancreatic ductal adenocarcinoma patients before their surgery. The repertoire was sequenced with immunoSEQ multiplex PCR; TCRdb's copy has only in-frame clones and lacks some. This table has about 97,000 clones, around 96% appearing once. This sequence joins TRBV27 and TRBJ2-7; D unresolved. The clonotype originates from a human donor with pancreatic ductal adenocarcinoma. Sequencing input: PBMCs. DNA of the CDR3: TGTGCCAGCAGTTCTCCATCAAGGAGCTCCTCCAAAGAGCAGTACTTC. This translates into CASSSPSRSSSKEQYF.